This is a list of T cell receptor beta chains from one sample in a study of T-cell memory formation after mild COVID-19. TCRdb used MiXCR to reprocess the 5' RACE reads, holding one entry per CDR3 protein. The sample shows around 420,000 distinct CDR3 sequences, approximately 24% of them seen only once. What was sequenced was PBMCs or a T cell subset sorted from them (not recorded which). These receptors originate from an adult woman who had mild COVID-19 (a few samples of this study predate the infection). Cell type and time point are not known. CDR3s include the opening cysteine and the closing phenylalanine or tryptophan. D genes are given only for firm matches. For some rows the clone size is stated as once, few or many, or as a class when expanded; others skip it.

>TRBJ2-1|TRBV7-2|few|-
CASSFGRTGNEQFF
TGTGCCAGCAGCTTTGGGAGAACGGGCAATGAGCAGTTCTTC
>TRBJ2-3|TRBV20-1|-|TRBD2
CSATRSSGRGTDTQYF
TGCAGTGCGACAAGGTCTAGCGGGAGGGGCACAGATACGCAGTATTTT
>TRBJ2-2|TRBV6-1|few|-
CASSVEVSNTGELFF
TGTGCCAGCAGTGTGGAAGTCTCGAACACCGGGGAGCTGTTTTTT
>TRBJ2-7|TRBV12-3/TRBV12-4|-|-
CASSFTGSEQYF
TGTGCCAGCAGTTTCACGGGGTCCGAGCAGTACTTC
>TRBJ2-1|TRBV20-1|-|TRBD2
CSASALAGESYNEQFF
TGCAGTGCTAGTGCCCTTGCGGGAGAGTCCTACAATGAGCAGTTCTTC
>TRBJ2-7|TRBV10-3|-|TRBD2
CAISDPGTSRYEQYF
TGTGCCATCAGTGACCCCGGGACTAGCAGATACGAGCAGTACTTC
>TRBJ1-4|TRBV20-1|few|-
CSARTTGVDEKLFF
TGCAGTGCTAGAACAACGGGTGTTGATGAAAAACTGTTTTTT
>TRBJ2-1|TRBV16|-|-
CASSQFSYEQFF
TGTGCCAGCAGCCAATTTTCCTATGAGCAGTTCTTC
>TRBJ1-5|TRBV6-5|-|TRBD1
CASSYGTGGGQPQHF
TGTGCCAGCAGTTACGGGACAGGGGGGGGTCAGCCCCAGCATTTT
>TRBJ2-3|TRBV4-3|-|TRBD2
CASSHTGPRGLAGGVRNTQYF
TGCGCCAGCAGCCACACAGGCCCACGAGGACTAGCGGGAGGAGTGAGGAATACGCAGTATTTT
>TRBJ1-3|TRBV12-3/TRBV12-4|-|-
CASSRGISGNTIYF
TGTGCCAGCAGCCGAGGGATCTCTGGAAACACCATATATTTT
>TRBJ2-4|TRBV20-1|few|TRBD2
CSARTSGDIQYF
TGCAGTGCCCGGACTAGCGGGGACATTCAGTACTTC
>TRBJ2-3|TRBV9|few|-
CASSVGHGIRDTQYF
TGTGCCAGCAGCGTAGGTCATGGTATCAGAGATACGCAGTATTTT
>TRBJ2-1|TRBV6-1|-|-
CASSRGQGSYNEQFF
TGTGCCAGCAGTCGGGGCCAGGGTTCCTACAATGAGCAGTTCTTC
>TRBJ2-7|TRBV24-1|-|-
CATSDLNSVGTYEQYF
TGTGCCACCAGTGATTTAAATTCGGTAGGGACCTACGAGCAGTACTTC
>TRBJ2-7|TRBV4-3|many|TRBD1
CASSHSGTGEAYEQYF
TGCGCCAGCAGCCATTCCGGGACAGGGGAGGCCTACGAGCAGTACTTC
>TRBJ2-3|TRBV24-1|-|-
CATSDYDTDTQYF
TGTGCCACCAGTGATTACGACACAGATACGCAGTATTTT
>TRBJ2-3|TRBV5-1|-|TRBD1
CASSFEGAADTQYF
TGCGCCAGCAGCTTCGAGGGGGCGGCAGATACGCAGTATTTT
>TRBJ2-1|TRBV7-6|many|-
CASSLVSSAEQFF
TGTGCCAGCAGCTTAGTCAGTAGTGCTGAGCAGTTCTTC
>TRBJ2-3|TRBV5-1|few|TRBD2
CASSLAASGPDTQYF
TGCGCCAGCAGCTTGGCGGCTAGCGGGCCAGATACGCAGTATTTT